The sample holds a few counts of the clone carrying this T cell receptor (beta chain). This entry belongs to a study of blood T cell repertoires in COVID-19. Across the whole study: Nucleic acid was either cDNA or gDNA, and it came from T cells, B-cell-depleted T cells, or PBMCs.

Cohort 3 recovered donors had two negative PCRs, clearance, or symptom resolution. The CDR3 has 16 amino acids. This table comes from immunoSEQ multiplex PCR, and its TCRdb copy is limited to in-frame clones, with some not included. The data contain some 390,000 clones, around 92% of them singletons. The genes are TRBV21-1 and TRBJ1-2; TRBD1, the D gene given by the table, was not confirmed from the DNA. TRBV21-1 is given as a pseudogene. Material for sequencing was PBMCs or T cells enriched from blood (not recorded which). The TCR comes from a woman in her twenties or thirties who had recovered from COVID-19. The CDR3 protein is CASSARTRETNYGYTF. CDR3 sequence (DNA): TGTGCCAGCAGCGCCCGAACCAGGGAAACTAACTATGGCTACACCTTC.